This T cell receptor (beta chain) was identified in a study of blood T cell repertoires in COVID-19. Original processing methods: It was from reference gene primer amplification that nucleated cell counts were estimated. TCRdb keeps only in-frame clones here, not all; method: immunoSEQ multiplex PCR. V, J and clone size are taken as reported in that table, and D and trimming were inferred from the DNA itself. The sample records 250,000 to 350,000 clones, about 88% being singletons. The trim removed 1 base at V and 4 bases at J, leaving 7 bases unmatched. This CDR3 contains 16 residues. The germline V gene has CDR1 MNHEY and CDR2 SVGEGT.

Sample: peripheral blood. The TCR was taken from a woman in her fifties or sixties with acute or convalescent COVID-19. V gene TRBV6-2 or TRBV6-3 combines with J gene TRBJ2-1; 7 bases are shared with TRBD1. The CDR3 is CASSYLGQEEYNEQFF. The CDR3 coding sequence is TGTGCCAGCAGTTACTTAGGACAGGAGGAATACAATGAGCAGTTCTTC.